In this sample, the clone carrying this T cell receptor beta chain turned up many times. The antigen remains unidentified. This sample stems from a study of identical twins. MiXCR, applied by TCRdb to the 5' RACE reads, yields one record per CDR3 protein. This sample yields under 350,000 distinct CDR3 sequences, of which 8.5% to 9.5% are seen a single time; about 7.1% belongs to the top ten. Notes on the study in general: Out-of-frame beta sequences exhibited a weaker degree of excess twin sharing. Findings depended on cross-sectional statistics rather than tracking the same donors. Within cord blood, abundant beta clonotypes carried fewer insertions, but memory repertoires showed no such trend. Zero-insertion analyses could be partly confounded by invariant MAIT and iNKT cells.

These sequences were also reported in another study, on yellow fever vaccine responses in identical twins.

The sample was CD8+ T cells sorted from blood. The clonotype was recovered from a woman between 18 and 29 years old in good health.

The CDR3 coding sequence is TGCAGCGTTGAAGGTTCCAAAACTAGCGGGAACAATGAGCAGTTCTTC. Translation: CSVEGSKTSGNNEQFF. The rearrangement joins TRBV29-1 to TRBJ2-1, with 10 bases matching TRBD2. In germline, CDR1 is SQVTM, CDR2 ANQGSEA. J lost 5 bases, V lost 1 base, and 8 bases had no gene match. The CDR3 extends over 16 amino acids.